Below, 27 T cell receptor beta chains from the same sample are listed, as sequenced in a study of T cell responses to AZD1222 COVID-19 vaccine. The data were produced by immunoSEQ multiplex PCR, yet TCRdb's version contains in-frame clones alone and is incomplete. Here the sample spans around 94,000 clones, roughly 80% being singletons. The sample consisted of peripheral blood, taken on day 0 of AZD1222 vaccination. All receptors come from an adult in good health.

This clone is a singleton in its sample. As DNA, the CDR3 is TGTGCCAGCAGGTCAATATCGGGAGTCTCCTACAATGAGCAGTTCTTC. Its protein product is CASRSISGVSYNEQFF. The chain recombines TRBV4-2 with TRBJ2-1; D is possibly TRBD2 (6 bases). Trimming shortened V by 6 bases and J by 0 bases, and 15 bases separated the two germline ends. The CDR3 covers 16 residues. Germline V gives CDR1 LGHNA, CDR2 YNFKEQ.

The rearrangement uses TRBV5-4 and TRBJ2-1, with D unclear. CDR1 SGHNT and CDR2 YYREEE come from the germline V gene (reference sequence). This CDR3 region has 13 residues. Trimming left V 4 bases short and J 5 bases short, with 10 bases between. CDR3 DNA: TGTGCCAGCAGCCAGACTGGGGACAATGAGCAGTTCTTC. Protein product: CASSQTGDNEQFF.

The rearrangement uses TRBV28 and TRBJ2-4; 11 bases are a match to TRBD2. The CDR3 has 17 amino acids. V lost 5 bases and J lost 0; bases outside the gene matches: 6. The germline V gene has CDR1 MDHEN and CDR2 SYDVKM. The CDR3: CASSLSGTSGAKNIQYF. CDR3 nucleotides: TGTGCCAGCAGTCTATCCGGGACTAGCGGAGCCAAAAACATTCAGTACTTC.

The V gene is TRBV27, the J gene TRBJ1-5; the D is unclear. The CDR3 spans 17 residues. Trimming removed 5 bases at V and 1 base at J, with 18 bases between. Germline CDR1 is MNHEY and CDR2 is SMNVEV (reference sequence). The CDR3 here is CASSPTSGLGSNQPQHF. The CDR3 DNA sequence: TGTGCCAGCAGTCCGACTTCAGGTCTGGGGAGCAATCAGCCCCAGCATTTT.

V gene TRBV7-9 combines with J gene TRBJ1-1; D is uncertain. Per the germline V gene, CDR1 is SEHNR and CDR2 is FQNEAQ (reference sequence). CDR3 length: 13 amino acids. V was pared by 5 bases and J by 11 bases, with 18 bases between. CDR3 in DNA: TGTGCCAGCAGCCCCCACGTTTCAGGCCGGGCTTTCTTT. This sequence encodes CASSPHVSGRAFF.

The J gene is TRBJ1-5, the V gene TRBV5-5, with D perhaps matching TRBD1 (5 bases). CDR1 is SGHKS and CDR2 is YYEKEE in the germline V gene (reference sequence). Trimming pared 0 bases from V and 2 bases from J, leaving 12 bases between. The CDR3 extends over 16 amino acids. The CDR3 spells CASSLEQGMGNQPQHF. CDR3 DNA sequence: TGTGCCAGCAGCTTGGAGCAGGGTATGGGCAATCAGCCCCAGCATTTT.

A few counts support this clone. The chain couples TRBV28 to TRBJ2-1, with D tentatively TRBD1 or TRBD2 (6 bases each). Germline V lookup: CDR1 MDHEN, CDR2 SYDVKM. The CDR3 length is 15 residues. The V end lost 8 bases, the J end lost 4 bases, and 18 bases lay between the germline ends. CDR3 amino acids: CASYGRGRLYNEQFF. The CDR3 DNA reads TGTGCCAGCTATGGCCGGGGGCGCCTATACAATGAGCAGTTCTTC. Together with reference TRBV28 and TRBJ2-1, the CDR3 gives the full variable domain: DVKVTQSSRYLVKRTGEKVFLECVQDMDHENMFWYRQDPGLGLRLIYFSYDVKMKEKGDIPEGYSVSREKKERFSLILESASTNQTSMYLCASYGRGRLYNEQFFGPGTRLTVL.

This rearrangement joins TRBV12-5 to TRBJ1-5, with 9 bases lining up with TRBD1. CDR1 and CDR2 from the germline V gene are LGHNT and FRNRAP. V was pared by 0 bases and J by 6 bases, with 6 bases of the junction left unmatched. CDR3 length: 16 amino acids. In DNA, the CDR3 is TGTGCTAGTGGTTTGGTAAACGAGGACAGGGGTCAGCCCCAGCATTTT. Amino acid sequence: CASGLVNEDRGQPQHF.

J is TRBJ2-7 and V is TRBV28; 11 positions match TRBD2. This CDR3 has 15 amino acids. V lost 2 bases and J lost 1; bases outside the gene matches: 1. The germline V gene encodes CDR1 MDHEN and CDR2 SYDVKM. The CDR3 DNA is TGTGCCAGCAGTTTAGGGACTAGCGGATCCTACGAGCAGTACTTC. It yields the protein CASSLGTSGSYEQYF.

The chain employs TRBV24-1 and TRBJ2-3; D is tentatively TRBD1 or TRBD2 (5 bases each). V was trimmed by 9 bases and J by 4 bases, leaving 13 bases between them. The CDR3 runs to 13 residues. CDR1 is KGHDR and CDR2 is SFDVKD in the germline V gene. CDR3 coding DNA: TGTGCCACCGGGACCAACACACCAGATACGCAGTATTTT. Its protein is CATGTNTPDTQYF.

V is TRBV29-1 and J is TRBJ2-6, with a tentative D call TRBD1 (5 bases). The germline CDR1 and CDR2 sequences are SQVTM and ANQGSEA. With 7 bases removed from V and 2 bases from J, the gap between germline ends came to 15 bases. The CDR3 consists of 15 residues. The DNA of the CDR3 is TGCAGCGCCAGGGTAGGGCTCACTGGGGCCAACGTCCTGACTTTC. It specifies CSARVGLTGANVLTF.

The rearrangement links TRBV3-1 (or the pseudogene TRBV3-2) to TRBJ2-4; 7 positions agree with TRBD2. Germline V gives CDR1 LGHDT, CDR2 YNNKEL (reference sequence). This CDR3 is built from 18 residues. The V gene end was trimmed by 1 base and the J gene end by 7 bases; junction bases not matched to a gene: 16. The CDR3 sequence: CASSQVNRRERCKNIQYF. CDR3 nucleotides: TGTGCCAGCAGCCAAGTTAATCGGCGGGAGCGTTGTAAGAACATTCAGTACTTC.

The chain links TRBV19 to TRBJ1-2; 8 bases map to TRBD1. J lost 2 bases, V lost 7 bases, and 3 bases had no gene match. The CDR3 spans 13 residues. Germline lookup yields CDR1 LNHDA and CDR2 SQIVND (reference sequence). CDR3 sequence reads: CASMGDRNYGYTF. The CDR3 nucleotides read TGTGCCAGTATGGGGGACAGGAACTATGGCTACACCTTC.

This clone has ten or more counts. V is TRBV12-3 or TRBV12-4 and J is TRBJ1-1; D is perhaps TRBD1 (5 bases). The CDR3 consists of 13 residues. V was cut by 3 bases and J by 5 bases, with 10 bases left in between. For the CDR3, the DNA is TGTGCCAGCAGTTTTCGGGGGAGGACTGAAGCTTTCTTT. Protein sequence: CASSFRGRTEAFF.

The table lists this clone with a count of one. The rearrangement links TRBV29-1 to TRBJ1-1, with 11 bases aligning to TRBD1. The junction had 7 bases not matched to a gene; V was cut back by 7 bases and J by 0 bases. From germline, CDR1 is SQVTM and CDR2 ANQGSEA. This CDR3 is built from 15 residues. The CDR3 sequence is CSAGTGGLMNTEAFF. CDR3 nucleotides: TGCAGCGCCGGGACAGGGGGACTTATGAACACTGAAGCTTTCTTT.

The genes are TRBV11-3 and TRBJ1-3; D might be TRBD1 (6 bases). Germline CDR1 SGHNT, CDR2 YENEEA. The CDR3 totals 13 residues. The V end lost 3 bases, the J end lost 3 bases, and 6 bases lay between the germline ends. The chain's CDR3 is CASSFRGGNTIYF. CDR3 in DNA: TGTGCCAGCAGCTTCAGGGGTGGAAACACCATATATTTT.

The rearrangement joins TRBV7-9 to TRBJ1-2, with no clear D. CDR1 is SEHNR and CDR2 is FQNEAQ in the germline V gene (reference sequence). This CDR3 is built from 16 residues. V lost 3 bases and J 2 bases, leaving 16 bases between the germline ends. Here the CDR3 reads CASSFFRPTHNYGYTF. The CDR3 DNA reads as TGTGCCAGCAGCTTTTTTAGGCCGACACACAACTATGGCTACACCTTC.

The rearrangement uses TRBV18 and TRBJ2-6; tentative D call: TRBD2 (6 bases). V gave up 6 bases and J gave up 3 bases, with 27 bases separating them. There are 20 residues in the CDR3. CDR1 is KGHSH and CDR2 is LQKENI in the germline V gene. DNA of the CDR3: TGTGCCAGCTCGGATCTCTTTTATAGGAGGGAGAGTGGTGGGGCCAACGTCCTGACTTTC. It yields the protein CASSDLFYRRESGGANVLTF.

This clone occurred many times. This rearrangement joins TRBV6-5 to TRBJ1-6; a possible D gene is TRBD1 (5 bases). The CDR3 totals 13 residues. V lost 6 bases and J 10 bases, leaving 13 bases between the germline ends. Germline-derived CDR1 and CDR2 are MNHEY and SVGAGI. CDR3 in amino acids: CASRTAGLSPLHF. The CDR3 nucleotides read TGTGCCAGCAGGACCGCGGGGCTGTCACCCCTCCACTTT.

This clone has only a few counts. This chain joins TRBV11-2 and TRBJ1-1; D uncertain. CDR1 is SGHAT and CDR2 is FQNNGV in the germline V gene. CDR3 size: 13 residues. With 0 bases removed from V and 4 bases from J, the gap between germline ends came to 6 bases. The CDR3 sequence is CASSLDLGTEAFF. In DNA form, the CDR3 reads TGTGCCAGCAGCTTAGATTTAGGCACTGAAGCTTTCTTT.

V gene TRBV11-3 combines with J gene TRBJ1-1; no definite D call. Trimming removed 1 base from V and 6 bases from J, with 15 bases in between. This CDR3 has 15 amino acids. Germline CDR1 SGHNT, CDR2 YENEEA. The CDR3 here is CASSLGVGSGAEAFF. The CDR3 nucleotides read TGTGCCAGCAGCTTAGGGGTGGGGTCAGGCGCTGAAGCTTTCTTT. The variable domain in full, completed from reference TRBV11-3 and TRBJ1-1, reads EAGVVQSPRYKIIEKKQPVAFWCNPISGHNTLYWYLQNLGQGPELLIRYENEEAVDDSQLPKDRFSAERLKGVDSTLKIQPAELGDSAVYLCASSLGVGSGAEAFFGQGTRLTVV.

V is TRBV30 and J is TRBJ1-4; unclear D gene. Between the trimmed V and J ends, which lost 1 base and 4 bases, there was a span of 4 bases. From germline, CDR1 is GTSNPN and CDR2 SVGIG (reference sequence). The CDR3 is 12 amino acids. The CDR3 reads CAWSGSNEKLFF. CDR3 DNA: TGTGCCTGGAGTGGGAGTAATGAAAAACTGTTTTTT.

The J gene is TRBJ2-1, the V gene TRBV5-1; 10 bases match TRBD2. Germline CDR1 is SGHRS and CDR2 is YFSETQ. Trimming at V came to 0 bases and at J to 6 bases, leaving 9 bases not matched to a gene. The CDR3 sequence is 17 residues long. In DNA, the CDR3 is TGCGCCAGCAGCTTGGCTATTCGGACTAGCGGACCCAATGAGCAGTTCTTC. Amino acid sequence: CASSLAIRTSGPNEQFF.

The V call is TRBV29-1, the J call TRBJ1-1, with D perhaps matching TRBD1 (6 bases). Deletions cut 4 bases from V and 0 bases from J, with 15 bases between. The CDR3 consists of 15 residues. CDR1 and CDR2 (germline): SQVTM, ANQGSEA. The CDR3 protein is CSVAQDGGMNTEAFF. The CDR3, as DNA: TGCAGCGTTGCTCAGGACGGGGGCATGAACACTGAAGCTTTCTTT.

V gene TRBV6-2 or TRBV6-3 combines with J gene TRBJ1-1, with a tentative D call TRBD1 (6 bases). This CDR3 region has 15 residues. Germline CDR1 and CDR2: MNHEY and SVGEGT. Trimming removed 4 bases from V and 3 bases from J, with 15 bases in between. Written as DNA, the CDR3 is TGTGCCAGCAGTTCCATACAGGGAGGCGACACTGAAGCTTTCTTT. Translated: CASSSIQGGDTEAFF.

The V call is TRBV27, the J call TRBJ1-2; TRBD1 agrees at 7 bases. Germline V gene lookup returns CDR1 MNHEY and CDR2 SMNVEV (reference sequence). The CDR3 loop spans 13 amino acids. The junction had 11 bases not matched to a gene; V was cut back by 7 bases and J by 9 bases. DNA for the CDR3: TGTGCCAGCAACCAACAGGGGAATTTACGCTACACCTTC. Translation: CASNQQGNLRYTF.

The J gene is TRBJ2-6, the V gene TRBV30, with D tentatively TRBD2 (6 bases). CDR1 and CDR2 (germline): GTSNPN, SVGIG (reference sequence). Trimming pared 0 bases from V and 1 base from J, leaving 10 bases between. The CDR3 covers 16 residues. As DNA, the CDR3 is TGTGCCTGGAGTGTATTGGGAGGTTCTGGGGCCAACGTCCTGACTTTC. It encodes CAWSVLGGSGANVLTF. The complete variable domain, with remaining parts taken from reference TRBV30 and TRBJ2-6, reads SQTIHQWPATLVQPVGSPLSLECTVEGTSNPNLYWYRQAAGRGLQLLFYSVGIGQISSEVPQNLSASRPQDRQFILSSKKLLLSDSGFYLCAWSVLGGSGANVLTFGAGSRLTVL.